Described below is a single TCR beta chain sequence and its context. Its antigen is as yet unknown. This CDR3 has 14 amino acids. TCRdb reprocessed the 5' RACE reads, keeping one entry per CDR3 protein, no DNA. The sample features 120,000 to 150,000 distinct CDR3 sequences, with 12% in its top ten. This record belongs to a study of T cells expressing NK-cell markers. Study-level results: HCMV specificity of expanded NKG2C+ T cell clones remained unclear. Several donors likewise had their CD3+CD56-NKG2C+ fraction led by these clonotypes.

The sequenced sample consisted of blood T cells: a sorted CD56 or NKG2C T cell subset, CD4+ or CD8+ T cells, or bulk PBMC T cells (not recorded which). The V call is TRBV12-3 or TRBV12-4, the J call TRBJ2-1; TCRdb designates TRBD1, a call that cannot be tested without DNA. This TCR came from a young man in good health. CDR3 amino acids: CASSYGQGYNEQFF.